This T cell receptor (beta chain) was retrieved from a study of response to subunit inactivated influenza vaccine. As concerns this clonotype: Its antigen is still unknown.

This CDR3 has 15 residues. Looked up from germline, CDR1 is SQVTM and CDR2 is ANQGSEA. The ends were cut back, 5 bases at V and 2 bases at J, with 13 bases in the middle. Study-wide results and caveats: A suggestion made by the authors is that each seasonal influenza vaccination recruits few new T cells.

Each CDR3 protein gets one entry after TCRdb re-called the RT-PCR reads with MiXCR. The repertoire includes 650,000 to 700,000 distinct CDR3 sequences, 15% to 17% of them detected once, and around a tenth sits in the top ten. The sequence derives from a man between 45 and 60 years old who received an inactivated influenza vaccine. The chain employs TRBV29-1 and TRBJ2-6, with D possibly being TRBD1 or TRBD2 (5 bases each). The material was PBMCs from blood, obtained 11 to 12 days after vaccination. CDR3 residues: CSVWDGAAGANVLTF. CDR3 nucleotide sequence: TGCAGCGTTTGGGACGGGGCGGCTGGGGCCAACGTCCTGACTTTC.